The 23 T cell receptor beta chains below were found in one sample sequenced in a study of early T cells in non-severe SARS-CoV-2 infection. In TCRdb, the 5' RACE reads were re-called with MiXCR into one record per CDR3 protein. In the table there are 60,000 to 75,000 distinct CDR3 sequences, 10% of which are singletons. The starting material was whole blood, obtained at baseline. The receptors shown here come from an adult who was a healthcare worker with PCR-confirmed SARS-CoV-2 infection or an uninfected control (not recorded which).

This clonotype turned up a few times. The V call is TRBV9, the J call TRBJ1-3; 8 nucleotides agree with TRBD1. The V gene end was trimmed by 3 bases and the J gene end by 0 bases; junction bases not matched to a gene: 5. Germline CDR1 reads SGDLS; CDR2 reads YYNGEE. CDR3 size: 16 residues. CDR3 nucleotide sequence: TGTGCCAGCAGCGGCGGACAGGGCTACTCTGGAAACACCATATATTTT. Translation: CASSGGQGYSGNTIYF.

The V gene is TRBV15, the J gene TRBJ2-5, with 7 nucleotides matching TRBD1. V trimming: 1 base; J trimming: 2 bases; junction bases outside the gene matches: 4. The CDR3 has 15 amino acids. Germline loops: CDR1 LNHNV, CDR2 YYDKDF (reference sequence). The CDR3 is CATSRGQGRQETQYF. CDR3 DNA: TGTGCCACCAGCAGAGGACAGGGAAGGCAAGAGACCCAGTACTTC.

The table lists this clonotype with many counts. V usage is TRBV29-1 and J usage is TRBJ2-7; D call uncertain. The CDR3 has 14 amino acids. V gave up 7 bases and J gave up 0 bases, with 16 bases separating them. Germline V lookup: CDR1 SQVTM, CDR2 ANQGSEA. The CDR3 spells CSAQFAENSYEQYF. CDR3 nucleotides: TGCAGCGCTCAGTTCGCGGAGAACTCCTACGAGCAGTACTTC.

This clonotype appeared a few times. This chain uses TRBV29-1 with TRBJ1-2; D gene unclear. There are 12 residues in the CDR3. In germline, CDR1 is SQVTM, CDR2 ANQGSEA. Trimming took off 3 bases at V and 6 bases at J, with 11 bases between the two ends. CDR3 sequence reads: CSVESLSHGYTF. CDR3 nucleotide sequence: TGCAGCGTTGAGTCCCTCTCTCATGGCTACACCTTC.

The CDR3 nucleotides are TGCAGCGTTGGTTTGGAGACCCAGTACTTC. It encodes CSVGLETQYF. V is TRBV29-1 and J is TRBJ2-5; no reliable D call. The CDR3 extends over 10 amino acids. Germline lookup yields CDR1 SQVTM and CDR2 ANQGSEA. V was shortened by 4 bases and J by 5 bases, with 5 bases between the two germline ends.

Points on this clonotype: A much more abundant neighbour one base away suggests this may be a read error. V gene TRBV18 combines with J gene TRBJ2-2; D gene ambiguous. Germline CDR1 and CDR2: KGHSH and LQKENI. The CDR3 is 13 amino acids. The CDR3 region has the DNA TGTGCCAGCTTACCAAGTCAGAACGGGGAGCTGTTTTTT. This gives the protein CASLPSQNGELFF.

This clonotype was observed at least ten times. This chain uses TRBV20-1 with TRBJ2-5; 12 nucleotides agree with TRBD2. Trimming at V came to 2 bases and at J to 3 bases, leaving 4 bases not matched to a gene. The germline gives CDR1 DFQATT, CDR2 SNEGSKA (reference sequence). CDR3 length equals 15 residues. Here the CDR3 reads CSARRLAGEKETQYF. CDR3 nucleotides: TGCAGTGCTAGAAGACTAGCGGGAGAGAAAGAGACCCAGTACTTC.

This clonotype has only a few counts. V is TRBV11-1 and J is TRBJ2-7, with 7 bases identical to TRBD1. In germline, CDR1 is SGHAT, CDR2 FQDESV (reference sequence). V lost 5 bases to trimming and J lost 3 bases; unmatched junction nucleotides: 4. The CDR3 is 13 amino acids. The CDR3 spells CASSRDRLYEQYF. The CDR3, as DNA: TGTGCCAGCAGCCGGGACAGACTCTACGAGCAGTACTTC.

This clonotype occurred many times. The genes are TRBV12-3 or TRBV12-4 and TRBJ1-3; D ambiguous. Trimming left V 11 bases short and J 5 bases short, with 10 bases between. This CDR3 has 11 residues. CDR3 sequence reads: CAAGSRNTIYF. Written as DNA, the CDR3 is TGTGCCGCTGGGTCCCGAAACACCATATATTTT.

This clonotype was recorded at least ten times. The chain carries TRBV2 and TRBJ2-5; D unclear. The V gene's germline CDR1 is SNHLY and CDR2 FYNNEI. Trimming removed 2 bases at V and 2 bases at J, with 12 bases between. This CDR3 is 15 amino acids long. The CDR3 loop reads CASSEYGQLQETQYF. The CDR3 DNA is TGTGCCAGCAGTGAATATGGTCAGTTACAAGAGACCCAGTACTTC. Full variable domain (missing parts from reference TRBV2 and TRBJ2-5): EPEVTQTPSHQVTQMGQEVILRCVPISNHLYFYWYRQILGQKVEFLVSFYNNEISEKSEIFDDQFSVERPDGSNFTLKIRSTKLEDSAMYFCASSEYGQLQETQYFGPGTRLLVL.

This clonotype came up many times. The gene calls are TRBV24-1 and TRBJ2-1, with 10 nucleotides matching TRBD1. Unmatched junction bases numbered 5, after V lost 0 bases and J lost 7 bases. The length of the CDR3 is 16 residues. The V gene's germline CDR1 is KGHDR and CDR2 SFDVKD. The CDR3 spells CATSDLGTGEKNEQFF. CDR3 bases: TGTGCCACCAGTGATTTGGGGACAGGGGAGAAGAATGAGCAGTTCTTC.

This clonotype has a handful of counts. The gene calls are TRBV7-2 and TRBJ2-1; 14 bases line up with TRBD2. Per the germline V gene, CDR1 is SGHTA and CDR2 is FQGNSA. There are 15 residues in the CDR3. Trimming took 5 bases from V and 9 from J; bases not matched to a gene: 6. The CDR3 spells CASSRTSGGSAEQFF. For the CDR3, the DNA is TGTGCCAGCAGCCGGACTAGCGGGGGGTCGGCTGAGCAGTTCTTC.

The chain employs TRBV5-1 and TRBJ2-2; the D gene is possibly TRBD2 (5 bases). Per germline, CDR1 SGHRS and CDR2 YFSETQ. CDR3 length: 15 residues. V lost 6 bases and J 7 bases, leaving 19 bases between the germline ends. CDR3 region: CASIRYGLEDGELFF. The CDR3 region has the DNA TGCGCCAGCATCCGGTACGGGTTGGAGGACGGGGAGCTGTTTTTT.

This clonotype was counted at least ten times. The V and J genes are TRBV27 and TRBJ2-7; no clear D. The CDR3 is 14 amino acids. V lost 4 bases to trimming and J lost 2 bases, with 12 bases between them. Germline V gene data show CDR1 as MNHEY and CDR2 as SMNVEV (reference sequence). The DNA of the CDR3 is TGTGCCAGCAGTTCGTCGGTGGGTCCCTACGAGCAGTACTTC. Its translation: CASSSSVGPYEQYF.

This chain joins TRBV3-1 and TRBJ1-5; D is ambiguous. This CDR3 contains 12 residues. Deletions cut 1 base from V and 5 bases from J, with 3 bases between. Germline V gene lookup returns CDR1 LGHDT and CDR2 YNNKEL (reference sequence). This CDR3 is CASSQADQPQHF. In DNA, the CDR3 is TGTGCCAGCAGCCAAGCGGATCAGCCCCAGCATTTT.

The rearrangement uses TRBV7-2 and TRBJ2-3; no reliable D call. In germline, CDR1 is SGHTA, CDR2 FQGNSA. The CDR3 consists of 14 residues. The ends were cut back, 1 base at V and 0 bases at J, with 5 bases in the middle. DNA for the CDR3: TGTGCCAGCAGCTTAGTTACAAGCACAGATACGCAGTATTTT. Translated: CASSLVTSTDTQYF. The full variable domain, completed using reference TRBV7-2 and TRBJ2-3, is GAGVSQSPSNKVTEKGKDVELRCDPISGHTALYWYRQSLGQGLEFLIYFQGNSAPDKSGLPSDRFSAERTGGSVSTLTIQRTQQEDSAVYLCASSLVTSTDTQYFGPGTRLTVL.

This clonotype was found many times. J is TRBJ2-5 and V is TRBV27; 9 nucleotides align to TRBD1. The CDR3 totals 14 residues. The germline V gene has CDR1 MNHEY and CDR2 SMNVEV (reference sequence). The V gene end was trimmed by 4 bases and the J gene end by 6 bases; junction bases not matched to a gene: 6. In nucleotides, the CDR3 is TGTGCCAGCAGTTCAGGGACAGGGAGGAAGACCCAGTACTTC. Translated: CASSSGTGRKTQYF.

In this sample, this clonotype turned up many times. This chain joins TRBV19 and TRBJ2-1; 9 bases map to TRBD2. The V gene's germline CDR1 is LNHDA and CDR2 SQIVND (reference sequence). This CDR3 is 16 amino acids long. The V gene end was trimmed by 6 bases and the J gene end by 8 bases; junction bases not matched to a gene: 14. The CDR3 region is CASRGTGTSFYDEQFF. In nucleotides, the CDR3 is TGTGCCAGTAGGGGGACCGGGACTAGCTTTTACGATGAGCAGTTCTTC. Complete variable domain (other parts from reference TRBV19 and TRBJ2-1): DGGITQSPKYLFRKEGQNVTLSCEQNLNHDAMYWYRQDPGQGLRLIYYSQIVNDFQKGDIAEGYSVSREKKESFPLTVTSAQKNPTAFYLCASRGTGTSFYDEQFFGPGTRLTVL.

This chain uses TRBV20-1 with TRBJ2-5; tentatively, D is TRBD2 (6 bases). V lost 3 bases and J lost 5, with 16 bases in between. Germline V lookup: CDR1 DFQATT, CDR2 SNEGSKA (reference sequence). This CDR3 spans 14 amino acids. The CDR3 spells CSARGGTVEETQYF. The CDR3 nucleotides read TGCAGTGCTAGGGGGGGAACGGTAGAGGAGACCCAGTACTTC.

There are many counts of this clonotype. The gene calls are TRBV6-5 and TRBJ2-1; TRBD1 is a possible D gene (7 bases). The CDR3 totals 15 residues. Germline V gene data show CDR1 as MNHEY and CDR2 as SVGAGI. Trimming took off 6 bases at V and 10 bases at J, with 22 bases between the two ends. CDR3 loop: CASSQIRQGGVEQFF. The CDR3 DNA sequence: TGTGCCAGCAGCCAGATCCGACAGGGCGGGGTAGAGCAGTTCTTC.

This clonotype was seen ten or more times. The chain joins TRBV29-1 to TRBJ2-7; either TRBD1 or TRBD2 may fit D (6 bases each). The ends were cut back, 1 base at V and 7 bases at J, with 23 bases in the middle. From germline, CDR1 is SQVTM and CDR2 ANQGSEA. The CDR3 is made up of 16 amino acids. The CDR3, as DNA: TGCAGCGTTGAAGGCCTTGGATTAAGGGGGGCGGGTGAGCAGTACTTC. It translates to CSVEGLGLRGAGEQYF.

Turning to this clonotype: A read error may account for a junction end that differs from germline. This rearrangement joins TRBV7-2 to TRBJ1-2, with 7 positions matching TRBD1. Germline V gives CDR1 SGHTA, CDR2 FQGNSA. This CDR3 is 13 amino acids long. The CDR3 is CATSRQGGSGYTF. CDR3 coding DNA: TGCGCCACCTCCCGACAGGGTGGATCTGGCTACACCTTC.

Only a few counts were recorded for this clonotype. As DNA, the CDR3 is TGTGCCACCCGGCGGGATGGCTACACCTTC. This translates into CATRRDGYTF. The chain has TRBV10-3 and TRBJ1-2; no clear D. The CDR3 has 10 amino acids. The V and J ends lost 10 bases and 6 bases respectively, with 9 bases between them. Germline V gene data show CDR1 as ENHRY and CDR2 as SYGVKD.